This T cell receptor (beta chain) comes out of a study of T cells in Graves' hyperthyroidism and ophthalmopathy. The patients, who ranged from 18 to 65 in age, presented with newly diagnosed hyperthyroidism lasting under 2 months. The investigators amplified TCR beta CDR3 regions from RNA transcripts. Using the HTBI primer set, a first-round RT-PCR was run on the TCR CDR3. MiXCR was run by TCRdb on the multiplex PCR reads, yielding one entry per CDR3 protein. The sample yields approximately 220,000 distinct CDR3 sequences, around 18% seen once. Germline V gene data show CDR1 as SGHTA and CDR2 as FQGTGA. CDR3 length equals 17 residues. V lost 5 bases and J lost 0, with 17 bases in between.

Sequencing used blood. The chain links TRBV7-3 to TRBJ1-3; the D is unclear. This receptor was identified in a man between 35 and 55 years old with Graves' hyperthyroidism. CDR3 nucleotide sequence: TGTGCCAGCAGCCCCGAACCCCTCGGGGACTCTGGAAACACCATATATTTT. Protein sequence: CASSPEPLGDSGNTIYF.